What follows are 2 T cell receptor beta chains derived from one specimen sequenced in a study of control samples from healthy donors and cancer patients. Some clones are missing from TCRdb's copy, which holds only in-frame ones; the method was immunoSEQ multiplex PCR. This sample carries roughly 88,000 clones, around four fifths of them seen once, and the ten largest clones take roughly a fifth. Sequenced material: blood. The receptors come from a man under 40 in good health.

This clone has a single count. V usage is TRBV28 and J usage is TRBJ2-7, with D possibly TRBD1 on 6 matching bases. The CDR3 runs to 11 residues. Trimming took off 8 bases at V and 7 bases at J, with 12 bases between the two ends. The germline V gene encodes CDR1 MDHEN and CDR2 SYDVKM. The chain's CDR3 is CASGRGEEQYF. DNA of the CDR3: TGTGCCAGCGGCAGGGGTGAGGAGCAGTACTTC.

This chain connects TRBV11-1 to TRBJ2-3, with D unresolved. From germline, CDR1 is SGHAT and CDR2 FQDESV (reference sequence). Trimming cost V 6 bases and J 5 bases, with 15 bases left between them. The CDR3 has 14 amino acids. As DNA, the CDR3 is TGTGCCAGCAGACCCCTGGGCGTGGTAGATACGCAGTATTTT. Encoded protein: CASRPLGVVDTQYF.